Listed here are 2 T cell receptor beta chains from one sample, sequenced in a study of T-cell memory formation after mild COVID-19 (dated by TCRdb to the early 2020s). The method was 5' RACE. Sequencing instrument: Illumina NovaSeq 6000. TCRdb applied fastp at Q25 and MiXCR to the public reads, then kept only in-frame beta chains. When rows share a CDR3 protein, they turn into one entry using the most common DNA and genes. The sample includes roughly 560,000 distinct CDR3 sequences, with just over 20% observed a single time. Around 12% of the sample goes to the ten largest clones. The sequencing sample was made of PBMCs or a T cell subset sorted from them (not recorded which). These receptors were collected from an adult woman who had mild COVID-19 (a few samples of this study predate the infection). The sample titles of this study are shuffled in the database, so cell type and time point are left out; the donor was told from shared clones.

This clonotype was seen a few times. The rearrangement uses TRBV29-1 and TRBJ1-2; 8 positions agree with TRBD1. Germline CDR1 and CDR2: SQVTM and ANQGSEA. J lost 7 bases, V lost 8 bases, and 9 bases had no gene match. This CDR3 is 12 amino acids long. The CDR3 DNA is TGCAGCTTACCGGACAGGGTCAGTGGCTACACCTTC. Amino acid sequence: CSLPDRVSGYTF.

J is TRBJ1-5 and V is TRBV12-3 or TRBV12-4; 8 bases agree with TRBD1. J was trimmed by 6 bases and V by 7 bases; bases with no gene match: 8. CDR3 length: 14 residues. CDR3 protein: CASTKDRVSQPQHF. The CDR3 DNA is TGTGCCAGCACCAAGGACAGGGTGTCTCAGCCCCAGCATTTT.